A single sample gave rise to the 25 T cell receptor beta chains below, sequenced in a study of T cells after yellow fever vaccination. Each CDR3 protein is one row after TCRdb ran MiXCR on the 5' RACE reads. The repertoire holds roughly 500,000 distinct CDR3 sequences, 19% seen once, with 14% in the top ten. Sequencing was performed on PBMCs, taken 15 days after the yellow fever booster vaccination. These receptors originate from a man younger than 45 who received the YFV17D yellow fever vaccine.

This clonotype showed up just a few times. This sequence joins TRBV6-5 and TRBJ1-2; D unclear. The length of the CDR3 is 12 residues. Germline values: CDR1 MNHEY, CDR2 SVGAGI. The V gene lost 5 bases and the J gene lost 7 bases, with 11 bases spanning the gap. The CDR3 reads CASSPLAGGYTF. CDR3 nucleotide sequence: TGTGCCAGCAGTCCCCTGGCCGGTGGCTACACCTTC.

The rearrangement links TRBV7-3 to TRBJ2-2, with D uncertain. The V and J ends lost 5 bases and 2 bases respectively, with 12 bases between them. CDR1 SGHTA and CDR2 FQGTGA come from the germline V gene. The CDR3 contains 15 residues. The chain's CDR3 is CASSRDGINTGELFF. The CDR3 DNA reads as TGTGCCAGCAGCCGCGACGGTATTAACACCGGGGAGCTGTTTTTT.

V gene TRBV12-3 or TRBV12-4 combines with J gene TRBJ2-2; TRBD1 might be the D (6 bases). V lost 6 bases, J lost 7 bases, and 15 bases lay in between. The CDR3 extends over 14 amino acids. In DNA form, the CDR3 reads TGTGCCAGCAGCCCCAAACAGGGTATCGGGGAGCTGTTTTTT. It yields the protein CASSPKQGIGELFF.

V and J are TRBV5-1 and TRBJ2-7; possible D gene TRBD2, 6 bases. Trimming removed 4 bases from V and 0 bases from J, with 14 bases in between. The CDR3 contains 15 residues. The germline gives CDR1 SGHRS, CDR2 YFSETQ. The CDR3: CASSAGTQSSYEQYF. The CDR3 coding sequence is TGCGCCAGCAGCGCAGGGACTCAGAGCTCCTACGAGCAGTACTTC.

This chain connects TRBV18 to TRBJ2-1, with TRBD1 identical over 7 bases. Germline V gene lookup returns CDR1 KGHSH and CDR2 LQKENI. There are 16 residues in the CDR3. V shed 4 bases and J 5 bases; nucleotides not matched to a gene: 11. This CDR3 reads CASSQRQGLQHNEQFF. CDR3 DNA sequence: TGTGCCAGCTCACAAAGACAGGGCCTACAACACAATGAGCAGTTCTTC.

This clonotype was observed a handful of times. The V call is TRBV5-1, the J call TRBJ2-5, with 7 nucleotides matching TRBD2. Germline V lookup: CDR1 SGHRS, CDR2 YFSETQ. The CDR3 contains 14 residues. The ends lost 4 bases at V and 1 base at J; junction bases unmatched: 4. The CDR3 sequence: CASSGRDGQETQYF. The CDR3 region has the DNA TGCGCCAGCAGCGGGAGGGACGGCCAAGAGACCCAGTACTTC. Drawing the rest from reference TRBV5-1 and TRBJ2-5, the complete variable domain is KAGVTQTPRYLIKTRGQQVTLSCSPISGHRSVSWYQQTPGQGLQFLFEYFSETQRNKGNFPGRFSGRQFSNSRSEMNVSTLELGDSALYLCASSGRDGQETQYFGPGTRLLVL.

This clonotype came up a few times. This chain connects TRBV7-2 to TRBJ2-5, with 11 bases fitting TRBD2. Germline CDR1 and CDR2: SGHTA and FQGNSA. V gave up 5 bases and J gave up 7 bases; unmatched junction bases: 12. The CDR3 contains 16 residues. CDR3 nucleotide sequence: TGTGCCAGCAGCAGCACGACTAGCGGGGTCGATGGGACCCAGTACTTC. Translation: CASSSTTSGVDGTQYF.

The chain couples TRBV28 to TRBJ2-3; 7 bases fit TRBD2. This CDR3 spans 14 amino acids. CDR1 MDHEN and CDR2 SYDVKM come from the germline V gene. Losses at the gene ends were 7 bases for V and 5 bases for J; bases not matched to a gene: 9. This chain's CDR3 is CASTPGGFEDTQYF. The CDR3 DNA follows: TGTGCCAGCACCCCCGGGGGGTTTGAAGATACGCAGTATTTT.

This chain uses TRBV24-1 with TRBJ2-7, with D uncertain. V dropped 2 bases and J dropped 1 base, with 8 bases sitting between them. Germline lookup yields CDR1 KGHDR and CDR2 SFDVKD. The CDR3 totals 14 residues. The CDR3 nucleotides are TGTGCCACCAGTGATTCGGGTCGGTCCTACGAGCAGTACTTC. Translated, it gives CATSDSGRSYEQYF.

This clonotype has at least ten counts. The J gene is TRBJ1-5, the V gene TRBV20-1, with 7 bases aligning to TRBD1. The CDR3 is 16 amino acids. V trimming: 0 bases; J trimming: 3 bases; junction bases outside the gene matches: 8. Germline values: CDR1 DFQATT, CDR2 SNEGSKA (reference sequence). The CDR3 loop is CSARDTRQGDNQPQHF. CDR3 nucleotides: TGCAGTGCTAGAGACACAAGGCAGGGGGACAATCAGCCCCAGCATTTT.

The chain combines TRBV7-9 with TRBJ2-1, with D perhaps given as TRBD1 or TRBD2 (6 bases each). CDR1 and CDR2 from the germline V gene are SEHNR and FQNEAQ (reference sequence). This CDR3 has 17 amino acids. The V end lost 2 bases, the J end lost 4 bases, and 18 bases lay between the germline ends. The CDR3 sequence is CASSLKGVAAGYNEQFF. The CDR3 DNA is TGTGCCAGCAGCTTAAAGGGGGTAGCGGCAGGGTACAATGAGCAGTTCTTC.

This sequence joins TRBV19 and TRBJ1-1; possibly TRBD1 for D (6 bases). V shed 10 bases and J shed 2 bases, with 23 bases lying between them. The CDR3 has 16 residues. Germline-derived CDR1 and CDR2 are LNHDA and SQIVND (reference sequence). CDR3 nucleotides: TGTGCCATCTCACCTCCCCGTGGACAGAAAAACACTGAAGCTTTCTTT. This codes for CAISPPRGQKNTEAFF.

The V call is TRBV15, the J call TRBJ1-1; 9 bases fit TRBD1. The junction had 2 bases not matched to a gene; V was cut back by 0 bases and J by 3 bases. The CDR3 is 15 residues long. CDR1 is LNHNV, CDR2 YYDKDF, per germline (reference sequence). CDR3: CATSRERTGDTEAFF. In DNA, the CDR3 is TGTGCCACCAGCAGAGAGCGGACAGGGGACACTGAAGCTTTCTTT.

This chain connects TRBV7-9 to TRBJ2-3; 7 bases match TRBD2. Trimming at V came to 4 bases and at J to 0 bases, leaving 4 bases not matched to a gene. This CDR3 contains 15 residues. In germline, CDR1 is SEHNR, CDR2 FQNEAQ (reference sequence). The chain's CDR3 is CASSSPSGSTDTQYF. For the CDR3, the DNA is TGTGCCAGCAGCTCTCCTAGCGGTAGCACAGATACGCAGTATTTT.

The chain couples TRBV11-1 to TRBJ2-3; perhaps D is TRBD1 or TRBD2 (5 bases each). The CDR3 totals 18 residues. Germline V CDR1 and CDR2: SGHAT, FQDESV (reference sequence). The CDR3, as DNA: TGTGCTATTGAAGCCGGATCCCCGGGGAGAGGGGAAACAGATACGCAGTATTTT. Amino acids: CAIEAGSPGRGETDTQYF.

This clonotype was recorded many times. The junction departs from the called germline gene at one end, perhaps through a read error. V gene TRBV5-1 combines with J gene TRBJ2-3; no reliable D call. Germline CDR1 reads SGHRS; CDR2 reads YFSETQ. The CDR3 extends over 13 amino acids. The CDR3 region has the DNA TGTGCCAGCAGCTTAGAAGGCACAGATACGCAGTATTTT. Amino acid sequence: CASSLEGTDTQYF.

V usage is TRBV6-2 or TRBV6-3 and J usage is TRBJ1-1, with 8 bases identical to TRBD1. Trimming removed 7 bases from V and 7 bases from J; junction bases left unmatched: 11. This CDR3 comprises 14 residues. Per the germline V gene, CDR1 is MNHEY and CDR2 is SVGEGT. The CDR3 DNA is TGTGCCAGCACCGTTTCAGGGGGCCTGGGTGAAGCTTTCTTT. Protein sequence: CASTVSGGLGEAFF.

This clonotype was seen a handful of times. The CDR3 sequence is CASSQVHNEQFF. The CDR3 DNA follows: TGTGCCAGCTCACAGGTACACAATGAGCAGTTCTTC. The chain has TRBV19 and TRBJ2-1; TRBD1 might be the D (5 bases). CDR1 and CDR2 (germline): LNHDA, SQIVND (reference sequence). The V gene lost 9 bases and the J gene lost 5 bases, with 11 bases spanning the gap. The CDR3 contains 12 residues.

CDR3 in amino acids: CSARPGLASYEQYF. The CDR3 DNA reads TGCAGTGCTAGGCCGGGACTAGCTTCCTACGAGCAGTACTTC. This chain connects TRBV20-1 to TRBJ2-7; 9 bases agree with TRBD2. J gave up 1 base and V 3 bases, and 4 bases lay outside the gene matches. This CDR3 spans 14 amino acids. Germline CDR1 and CDR2: DFQATT and SNEGSKA (reference sequence).

This clonotype was seen a few times. The V and J genes are TRBV12-3 or TRBV12-4 and TRBJ2-1; D gene unclear. Between the trimmed V and J ends, which lost 10 bases and 5 bases, there was a span of 15 bases. The CDR3 runs 13 residues. The CDR3 nucleotides are TGTGCCATCAACACCCTGAATCACAATGAGCAGTTCTTC. Amino acids: CAINTLNHNEQFF.

The rearrangement joins TRBV5-1 to TRBJ2-3, with 8 bases aligning to TRBD2. V shed 7 bases and J 0 bases; nucleotides not matched to a gene: 7. Germline lookup yields CDR1 SGHRS and CDR2 YFSETQ. The CDR3 covers 15 residues. The DNA for the CDR3 is TGCGCCAGCGGCCCCGGGAGGGCGAGCACAGATACGCAGTATTTT. It yields the protein CASGPGRASTDTQYF.

The chain combines TRBV11-1 with TRBJ1-2; D may be TRBD1 (5 bases). Germline assignment: CDR1 SGHAT and CDR2 FQDESV (reference sequence). The CDR3 has 18 residues. Trimming cost V 4 bases and J 4 bases, with 25 bases left between them. The CDR3 protein is CASSSSVSHGARGYGYTF. For the CDR3, the DNA is TGTGCCAGCAGCTCTAGCGTATCGCACGGGGCGCGAGGCTATGGCTACACCTTC.

The chain links TRBV20-1 to TRBJ2-1; TRBD2 is a possible D gene (6 bases). The CDR3 spans 15 residues. V was pared by 5 bases and J by 6 bases, with 20 bases between. Germline V gene data show CDR1 as DFQATT and CDR2 as SNEGSKA (reference sequence). CDR3 sequence (DNA): TGCAGTGCTCCCCGAATGGGCGGGGTAGTCAATGAGCAGTTCTTC. Amino acid sequence: CSAPRMGGVVNEQFF.

A few counts support this clonotype. This chain connects TRBV29-1 to TRBJ2-1; D gene unclear. Germline CDR1 is SQVTM and CDR2 is ANQGSEA. This CDR3 contains 13 residues. V was clipped by 4 bases and J by 3 bases, with 10 bases between them. The CDR3 sequence is CSVGAVHYNEQFF. The CDR3 region has the DNA TGCAGCGTTGGGGCAGTTCACTACAATGAGCAGTTCTTC.

This clonotype has a count of ten or more. The chain employs TRBV7-2 and TRBJ1-1; a possible D gene is TRBD1 (5 bases). Per the germline V gene, CDR1 is SGHTA and CDR2 is FQGNSA. This CDR3 has 12 amino acids. Between the trimmed V and J ends, which lost 5 bases and 11 bases, there was a span of 15 bases. The CDR3 region is CASSRHGGVAFF. CDR3 bases: TGTGCCAGCAGCCGTCACGGGGGGGTGGCTTTCTTT.